The 30 T cell receptor beta chains in this list originate from one sample, sequenced in a study of T cell responses to AZD1222 COVID-19 vaccine (dated by TCRdb to the early 2020s). The time point label for this specimen denotes: baseline before first vaccination. What the treatment or condition label conveys for this sample: meningococcal conjugate vaccine given as trial control. The library came from the immunoSEQ multiplex PCR assay. The table comes from immuneACCESS by way of TCRdb, which keeps in-frame sequences with V and J called. Part of the clones is missing from these tables; in studies checked, under half for an unresolved V gene and the rest for unknown reasons. Across this sample there are more than 150,000 clones, with 75% to 90% seen only once. 2.5% to 3% of the sample lies in the top ten. The material was peripheral blood, obtained on day 0 of MenACWY control vaccination. All receptors come from an adult in good health.

This chain uses TRBV9 with TRBJ1-3, with TRBD1 identical over 7 bases. The CDR3 contains 17 residues. The trim removed 3 bases at V and 0 bases at J, leaving 9 bases unmatched. Germline-derived CDR1 and CDR2 are SGDLS and YYNGEE. CDR3: CASSAYRQGFSGNTIYF. The DNA for the CDR3 is TGTGCCAGCAGCGCGTACCGACAGGGCTTCTCTGGAAACACCATATATTTT.

This clone appeared a few times. This chain connects TRBV7-8 to TRBJ1-5; D call uncertain. V was cut by 1 base and J by 4 bases, with 26 bases left in between. Germline V gene sequence: CDR1 SGHVS, CDR2 FQNEAQ. CDR3 length: 20 residues. In DNA form, the CDR3 reads TGTGCCAGCAGCTTAGTGCCTCGCGCTAGGTTACGGAACATTAATCAGCCCCAGCATTTT. It specifies CASSLVPRARLRNINQPQHF.

The chain carries TRBV5-4 and TRBJ1-2; TRBD1 might be the D (5 bases). In germline, CDR1 is SGHNT, CDR2 YYREEE (reference sequence). V lost 0 bases, J lost 5 bases, and 11 bases lay in between. The CDR3 runs 14 residues. CDR3 amino acids: CASSLDVAGYGYTF. The CDR3 coding sequence is TGTGCCAGCAGCTTGGATGTGGCAGGGTATGGCTACACCTTC.

The rearrangement joins TRBV28 to TRBJ1-6; D may be TRBD1 (6 bases). Germline-derived CDR1 and CDR2 are MDHEN and SYDVKM. V was trimmed by 9 bases and J by 0 bases, leaving 12 bases between them. The CDR3 runs 15 residues. The CDR3 spells CASGDTSSYNSPLHF. CDR3 coding DNA: TGTGCCAGTGGGGACACGAGCTCCTATAATTCACCCCTCCACTTT. Full variable domain (rest looked up from reference TRBV28 and TRBJ1-6): DVKVTQSSRYLVKRTGEKVFLECVQDMDHENMFWYRQDPGLGLRLIYFSYDVKMKEKGDIPEGYSVSREKKERFSLILESASTNQTSMYLCASGDTSSYNSPLHFGNGTRLTVT.

This clone was counted a single time. The V call is TRBV5-1, the J call TRBJ2-4; 9 bases agree with TRBD1. The V segment lost 5 bases and the J segment 8 bases; nucleotides outside the gene matches: 5. The CDR3 has 13 amino acids. CDR1 is SGHRS, CDR2 YFSETQ, per germline. CDR3 sequence (DNA): TGCGCCAGCAGTGAACAGGGGGCCGACATTCAGTACTTC. Translating it yields CASSEQGADIQYF. Based on the CDR3 plus reference TRBV5-1 and TRBJ2-4, the full variable domain is KAGVTQTPRYLIKTRGQQVTLSCSPISGHRSVSWYQQTPGQGLQFLFEYFSETQRNKGNFPGRFSGRQFSNSRSEMNVSTLELGDSALYLCASSEQGADIQYFGAGTRLSVL.

This chain uses TRBV4-2 with TRBJ1-5, with TRBD1 identical over 8 bases. J lost 7 bases, V lost 2 bases, and 4 bases had no gene match. CDR3 length equals 14 residues. The germline V gene encodes CDR1 LGHNA and CDR2 YNFKEQ. This CDR3 reads CASSQTTGVQPQHF. The CDR3 bases are TGTGCCAGCAGCCAAACGACAGGGGTCCAGCCCCAGCATTTT.

The chain recombines TRBV7-9 with TRBJ2-3, with 9 nucleotides matching TRBD1. Germline V gene sequence: CDR1 SEHNR, CDR2 FQNEAQ (reference sequence). The CDR3 runs 16 residues. V shed 3 bases, J shed 2 bases, and the junction held 6 bases outside the gene matches. The CDR3: CASSLVGTGFTDTQYF. In DNA, the CDR3 is TGTGCCAGCAGCTTGGTGGGGACAGGGTTCACAGATACGCAGTATTTT. Based on the CDR3 plus reference TRBV7-9 and TRBJ2-3, the full variable domain is DTGVSQNPRHKITKRGQNVTFRCDPISEHNRLYWYRQTLGQGPEFLTYFQNEAQLEKSRLLSDRFSAERPKGSFSTLEIQRTEQGDSAMYLCASSLVGTGFTDTQYFGPGTRLTVL.

This sequence joins TRBV6-2 or TRBV6-3 and TRBJ2-7; 11 bases match TRBD1. Germline values: CDR1 MNHEY, CDR2 SVGEGT. V lost 6 bases and J lost 2; bases outside the gene matches: 3. The CDR3 contains 14 residues. CDR3 nucleotide sequence: TGTGCCAGCAGCTTGGGACAGGGGGCCTACGAGCAGTACTTC. Encoded protein: CASSLGQGAYEQYF.

The gene calls are TRBV5-1 and TRBJ1-2; possible D gene TRBD1, 6 bases. Trimming removed 0 bases from V and 6 bases from J, with 9 bases in between. Germline-derived CDR1 and CDR2 are SGHRS and YFSETQ. The CDR3 is 13 residues long. Written as DNA, the CDR3 is TGCGCCAGCAGCTTGGACAGGGTCGATGGCTACACCTTC. It codes for CASSLDRVDGYTF.

In DNA, the CDR3 is TGTGCCAGCAGTTCGAGGGGGGGAGAGACCCAGTACTTC. Protein: CASSSRGGETQYF. The rearrangement uses TRBV28 and TRBJ2-5, with D tentatively TRBD2 (7 bases). The length of the CDR3 is 13 residues. Trimming removed 4 bases at V and 4 bases at J, with 10 bases between. Germline CDR1 is MDHEN and CDR2 is SYDVKM. Full variable domain (outside the CDR3, taken from reference TRBV28 and TRBJ2-5): DVKVTQSSRYLVKRTGEKVFLECVQDMDHENMFWYRQDPGLGLRLIYFSYDVKMKEKGDIPEGYSVSREKKERFSLILESASTNQTSMYLCASSSRGGETQYFGPGTRLLVL.

The chain employs TRBV27 and TRBJ2-7; the D is unclear. Trimming cost V 6 bases and J 0 bases, with 12 bases left between them. CDR1 MNHEY and CDR2 SMNVEV come from the germline V gene (reference sequence). This CDR3 is built from 14 residues. This CDR3 is CASSTRSSSYEQYF. The CDR3 nucleotides are TGTGCCAGCAGCACCCGCAGCAGCTCCTACGAGCAGTACTTC.

The V gene is TRBV7-9, the J gene TRBJ2-7; 7 bases fit TRBD2. Germline CDR1 and CDR2: SEHNR and FQNEAQ (reference sequence). The CDR3 consists of 14 residues. The junction had 8 bases not matched to a gene; V was cut back by 7 bases and J by 2 bases. In DNA form, the CDR3 reads TGTGCCAGCATCCCTGGGGCGGGAGCCTACGAGCAGTACTTC. Translating it yields CASIPGAGAYEQYF.

This clone showed up just once. The V and J genes are TRBV30 and TRBJ1-2, with a possible D match to TRBD1 (5 bases). The CDR3 covers 16 residues. The V end was cut by 0 bases, the J end by 1 base, with 15 bases between. CDR1 GTSNPN and CDR2 SVGIG come from the germline V gene (reference sequence). The CDR3 DNA reads as TGTGCCTGGAGTGTGCCCTATGGAGGGGTTAACTATGGCTACACCTTC. This translates into CAWSVPYGGVNYGYTF.

The chain recombines TRBV4-1 with TRBJ2-7, with no clear D. Trimming cost V 3 bases and J 0 bases, with 12 bases left between them. Germline V gene sequence: CDR1 MGHRA, CDR2 YSYEKL. The CDR3 length is 15 residues. The CDR3 loop reads CASSQQVPNSYEQYF. The CDR3 nucleotides are TGCGCCAGCAGCCAGCAAGTCCCGAACTCCTACGAGCAGTACTTC.

This clone was detected a few times. V gene TRBV5-4 combines with J gene TRBJ2-7, with a possible D match to TRBD1 (5 bases). Germline CDR1 SGHNT, CDR2 YYREEE (reference sequence). Trimming cost V 5 bases and J 0 bases, with 12 bases left between them. The CDR3 is 14 amino acids. The CDR3 DNA sequence: TGTGCCAGCAGAGCGACAGCCAACTCCTACGAGCAGTACTTC. Residues: CASRATANSYEQYF. Filled out from reference TRBV5-4 and TRBJ2-7, the complete variable domain reads ETGVTQSPTHLIKTRGQQVTLRCSSQSGHNTVSWYQQALGQGPQFIFQYYREEENGRGNFPPRFSGLQFPNYSSELNVNALELDDSALYLCASRATANSYEQYFGPGTRLTVT.

This chain connects TRBV30 to TRBJ2-7; TRBD1 or TRBD2 may be the D gene (6 bases each). CDR3 length equals 14 residues. Trimming cost V 4 bases and J 0 bases, with 13 bases left between them. Germline lookup yields CDR1 GTSNPN and CDR2 SVGIG (reference sequence). Written as DNA, the CDR3 is TGTGCCTGGAATGGGGGGACACACTCCTACGAGCAGTACTTC. It codes for CAWNGGTHSYEQYF.

The chain combines TRBV2 with TRBJ1-1; no clear D. The germline CDR1 and CDR2 sequences are SNHLY and FYNNEI. This CDR3 is 13 amino acids long. V was cut by 3 bases and J by 1 base, with 6 bases left in between. CDR3 loop: CASSEGRNTEAFF. The CDR3 region has the DNA TGTGCCAGCAGTGAGGGCAGGAACACTGAAGCTTTCTTT.

The V and J genes are TRBV13 and TRBJ1-1; 9 bases fit TRBD1. V was pared by 5 bases and J by 4 bases, with 5 bases of the junction left unmatched. The CDR3 is 14 amino acids. Per germline, CDR1 PRHDT and CDR2 FYEKMQ (reference sequence). Written as DNA, the CDR3 is TGTGCCAGCAGCCCCGGACAGGGGACCACTGAAGCTTTCTTT. Amino acid sequence: CASSPGQGTTEAFF.

The V and J genes are TRBV5-4 and TRBJ2-2, with TRBD2 as a possible D gene (5 bases). Trimming shortened V by 2 bases and J by 7 bases, and 9 bases separated the two germline ends. CDR1 and CDR2 (germline): SGHNT, YYREEE (reference sequence). This CDR3 contains 13 residues. This CDR3 is CASSLGGSGELFF. The CDR3 bases are TGTGCCAGCAGCTTAGGAGGCAGCGGGGAGCTGTTTTTT.

This clone was seen a single time. The V call is TRBV5-1, the J call TRBJ2-1, with 7 bases fitting TRBD1. This CDR3 has 15 amino acids. The V segment lost 4 bases and the J segment 2 bases; nucleotides outside the gene matches: 6. CDR1 SGHRS and CDR2 YFSETQ come from the germline V gene. CDR3 protein: CASSLRDSPYNEQFF. CDR3 DNA: TGCGCCAGCAGCCTACGGGACAGCCCCTACAATGAGCAGTTCTTC.

The genes are TRBV7-2 and TRBJ1-2, with D tentatively TRBD1 (6 bases). CDR3 length: 16 amino acids. CDR1 is SGHTA, CDR2 FQGNSA, per germline. Deletions cut 5 bases from V and 4 bases from J, with 20 bases between. The CDR3 protein is CASSLSGGTVLYGYTF. In nucleotides, the CDR3 is TGTGCCAGCAGCCTTAGCGGGGGCACAGTTCTCTATGGCTACACCTTC.

A few counts support this clone. The chain recombines TRBV9 with TRBJ1-4; the D is unclear. CDR1 is SGDLS, CDR2 YYNGEE, per germline. This CDR3 is 14 amino acids long. V gave up 0 bases and J gave up 4 bases, with 7 bases separating them. The CDR3 region is CASSVDPLNEKLFF. The CDR3 coding sequence is TGTGCCAGCAGCGTAGATCCGCTTAATGAAAAACTGTTTTTT.

This chain uses TRBV19 with TRBJ2-2; D might be TRBD2 (5 bases). There are 15 residues in the CDR3. Trimming took 3 bases from V and 1 from J, leaving 9 bases between them. Germline V CDR1 and CDR2: LNHDA, SQIVND (reference sequence). CDR3 sequence: CASSILAQNTGELFF. DNA for the CDR3: TGTGCCAGTAGTATTTTAGCGCAGAACACCGGGGAGCTGTTTTTT.

The count of this clone is one. The chain's CDR3 is CASTEAGAGDEKLFF. In DNA form, the CDR3 reads TGTGCCAGTACCGAGGCGGGTGCAGGTGATGAAAAACTGTTTTTT. V gene TRBV19 combines with J gene TRBJ1-4, with D unclear. The CDR3 spans 15 residues. V lost 7 bases, J lost 6 bases, and 18 bases lay in between. Germline V CDR1 and CDR2: LNHDA, SQIVND (reference sequence).

As concerns this clone: Other DNA variants within this sample encode the same CDR3. The V and J genes are TRBV14 and TRBJ1-4; 10 bases agree with TRBD1. This CDR3 has 14 residues. CDR1 is SGHDN, CDR2 FVKESK, per germline. The junction had 3 bases not matched to a gene; V was cut back by 4 bases and J by 7 bases. The CDR3 DNA reads as TGTGCCAGCAGCCCCCGGACAGGGGGTGAAAAACTGTTTTTT. Encoded protein: CASSPRTGGEKLFF.

The chain joins TRBV28 to TRBJ1-1; maybe TRBD1 (6 bases). This CDR3 contains 15 residues. Trimming took 3 bases from V and 0 from J, leaving 11 bases between them. Germline values: CDR1 MDHEN, CDR2 SYDVKM. In DNA form, the CDR3 reads TGTGCCAGCAGTTTCCCTCAGGGGATGAACACTGAAGCTTTCTTT. The encoded protein is CASSFPQGMNTEAFF. Full variable domain (outside the CDR3, taken from reference TRBV28 and TRBJ1-1): DVKVTQSSRYLVKRTGEKVFLECVQDMDHENMFWYRQDPGLGLRLIYFSYDVKMKEKGDIPEGYSVSREKKERFSLILESASTNQTSMYLCASSFPQGMNTEAFFGQGTRLTVV.

The chain has TRBV7-8 and TRBJ2-3; D is perhaps TRBD1 (6 bases). The germline V gene has CDR1 SGHVS and CDR2 FQNEAQ. The CDR3 totals 16 residues. Trimming removed 5 bases from V and 0 bases from J, with 15 bases in between. This CDR3 reads CASSPRTVASTDTQYF. The CDR3 coding sequence is TGTGCCAGCAGCCCCCGGACAGTTGCTAGCACAGATACGCAGTATTTT.

This clone was seen only once. V usage is TRBV27 and J usage is TRBJ2-3, with a possible D match to TRBD2 (5 bases). In germline, CDR1 is MNHEY, CDR2 SMNVEV (reference sequence). Trimming removed 6 bases at V and 2 bases at J, with 24 bases between. The CDR3 runs 18 residues. The CDR3 DNA follows: TGTGCCAGCAGACGTTACCCTTCGTCGGGGAACGACACAGATACGCAGTATTTT. Protein sequence: CASRRYPSSGNDTDTQYF.

The chain joins TRBV28 to TRBJ1-5; possible D gene TRBD1, 5 bases. CDR1 MDHEN and CDR2 SYDVKM come from the germline V gene. V lost 7 bases, J lost 4 bases, and 14 bases lay in between. The CDR3 totals 14 residues. This CDR3 reads CASTMGLLNQPQHF. The CDR3 DNA reads TGTGCCAGCACTATGGGACTGTTAAATCAGCCCCAGCATTTT.

This chain uses TRBV18 with TRBJ1-2; 9 bases are shared with TRBD1. This CDR3 region has 16 residues. CDR1 KGHSH and CDR2 LQKENI come from the germline V gene. The V gene end was trimmed by 1 base and the J gene end by 6 bases; junction bases not matched to a gene: 9. DNA of the CDR3: TGTGCCAGCTCACCACTCGGGGGAGGACAGGGGAATGGCTACACCTTC. Translated: CASSPLGGGQGNGYTF.